This TCR beta chain was captured in a study of cytomegalovirus exposure and HLA in healthy donors. Amplification used 60 Vbeta primers and 13 Jbeta primers. Under the authors' procedure: Unique TCR beta chains numbered about 79 million in a later analysis, with around 12 million shared. Clones were read by immunoSEQ multiplex PCR, and TCRdb kept only the in-frame ones, dropping some. V, J and clone size are taken as reported in that table, and D and trimming were inferred from the DNA itself. The table records some 160,000 clones, around 77% of them present only once. Germline lookup yields CDR1 SGHNT and CDR2 YENEEA. Trimming cost V 5 bases and J 0 bases; bases outside gene matches: 7. This CDR3 is built from 16 residues.

The J gene is TRBJ1-3, the V gene TRBV11-3, with TRBD1 matching 7 bases. The clonotype was recovered from a man aged 40-55 years in good health and CMV-seronegative. Sequencing was performed on PBMCs. The CDR3 coding sequence is TGTGCCAGCAGCCCTGGACAGGACCACTCTGGAAACACCATATATTTT. It encodes CASSPGQDHSGNTIYF.